These T cell receptor beta chains were read from a single sample in a study of OX40 agonist ivuxolimab in advanced cancers. Assay: immunoSEQ multiplex PCR; the TCRdb copy retains only in-frame clones and omits some. The top ten hold roughly 1.6% of the sample, which has 66,000 or so clones, roughly 80% seen once. The source was CD4+ or CD8+ T cells sorted from blood, collected in a trial of the OX40 agonist ivuxolimab. The receptors derive from an adult with an advanced solid tumor such as melanoma, head and neck, liver or kidney cancer. Both conserved end residues are part of each CDR3. D genes are given only for firm matches. Clone size is not always given. Where it is, it says once, few, many or a class for expanded clones.

D gene,clone size,V gene,J gene,CDR3 protein,CDR3 DNA
-,-,TRBV5-4,TRBJ1-2,CASSLYAGEGYGYTF,TGTGCCAGCAGCTTGTATGCAGGGGAAGGGTATGGCTACACCTTC
TRBD2,-,TRBV15,TRBJ2-3,CATSREPREGRGTQYF,TGTGCCACCAGCAGAGAACCGCGGGAGGGCCGGGGTACGCAGTATTTT
-,-,TRBV6-6,TRBJ2-4,CASSYIGFPENIQYF,TGTGCCAGCAGTTACATCGGTTTCCCCGAAAACATTCAGTACTTC
-,-,TRBV5-5,TRBJ1-5,CASSFHGTPNQPQHF,TGTGCCAGCAGTTTTCACGGGACACCGAATCAGCCCCAGCATTTT
TRBD1,-,TRBV28,TRBJ1-3,CASSERQGIAGNTIYF,TGTGCCAGCAGTGAGAGACAGGGGATAGCTGGAAACACCATATATTTT
-,-,TRBV19,TRBJ1-1,CASTNRWVITEAFF,TGTGCCAGTACCAATAGATGGGTGATCACTGAAGCTTTCTTT
TRBD1,-,TRBV7-9,TRBJ1-1,CASSFGQGRNTEAFF,TGTGCCAGCAGCTTCGGACAGGGGCGGAACACTGAAGCTTTCTTT
-,-,TRBV5-1,TRBJ1-5,CASSPLVIRAAENQPQHF,TGCGCCAGCAGCCCCCTTGTTATCCGGGCGGCGGAAAATCAGCCCCAGCATTTT
TRBD2,-,TRBV11-3,TRBJ2-1,CASSFSGGSYNEQFF,TGTGCCAGCAGCTTTAGCGGGGGCTCCTACAATGAGCAGTTCTTC
-,-,TRBV7-8,TRBJ1-5,CASSLQAVSNQPQHF,TGTGCCAGCAGCTTACAGGCAGTTAGCAATCAGCCCCAGCATTTT
TRBD1,-,TRBV19,TRBJ2-7,CASSAPTGLHEQYF,TGTGCCAGTAGCGCTCCGACAGGGTTACACGAGCAGTACTTC
-,-,TRBV6-5,TRBJ2-6,CASRKTWSGANVLTF,TGTGCCAGCAGAAAGACTTGGTCCGGGGCCAACGTCCTGACTTTC
TRBD1,few,TRBV19,TRBJ1-2,CASSIFAGTGGAYYGYTF,TGTGCCAGTAGTATATTTGCCGGGACAGGGGGCGCTTACTATGGCTACACCTTC
TRBD2,-,TRBV7-3,TRBJ2-2,CASSLAGRATGELFF,TGTGCCAGCAGCCTAGCGGGTAGGGCCACCGGGGAGCTGTTTTTT
TRBD1,-,TRBV19,TRBJ1-2,CASSTNRGSYGYTF,TGTGCCAGTAGTACCAACAGGGGCAGCTATGGCTACACCTTC
-,-,TRBV5-1,TRBJ2-1,CASSLAQFTADNEQFF,TGCGCCAGCAGCTTGGCTCAATTTACGGCGGATAATGAGCAGTTCTTC
-,once,TRBV6-4,TRBJ1-1,CASSEDMNTEAFF,TGTGCCAGCAGTGAGGACATGAACACTGAAGCTTTCTTT
-,-,TRBV7-8,TRBJ1-5,CASSLALGGASNQPQHF,TGTGCCAGCAGCTTAGCGCTCGGAGGGGCCAGCAATCAGCCCCAGCATTTT
-,-,TRBV11-3,TRBJ2-7,CASSLGRQVYEQYF,TGTGCCAGCAGCTTAGGCCGACAAGTATACGAGCAGTACTTC
-,-,TRBV5-1,TRBJ2-5,CASSLVGRGGGETQYF,TGCGCCAGCAGCTTGGTTGGCCGCGGGGGCGGAGAGACCCAGTACTTC
-,-,TRBV5-1,TRBJ2-2,CASSLPVTGELFF,TGCGCCAGCAGCTTGCCGGTCACCGGGGAGCTGTTTTTT
-,-,TRBV23-1,TRBJ2-3,CASSNWYTDTQYF,TGCGCCAGCAGTAACTGGTACACAGATACGCAGTATTTT
-,-,TRBV5-1,TRBJ2-7,CASSTGPGRDEQYF,TGCGCCAGCAGCACAGGACCGGGTCGAGATGAGCAGTACTTC
-,-,TRBV19,TRBJ1-1,CASSPRLGSEMNTEAFF,TGTGCCAGTAGTCCCCGTTTGGGATCTGAGATGAACACTGAAGCTTTCTTT
TRBD2,-,TRBV30,TRBJ2-5,CAWSRLAGGRETQYF,TGTGCCTGGAGCAGACTAGCGGGGGGGCGTGAGACCCAGTACTTC
TRBD1,-,TRBV5-1,TRBJ1-1,CASSPADRDTEAFF,TGCGCCAGCAGCCCGGCGGACAGGGACACTGAAGCTTTCTTT
-,-,TRBV2,TRBJ1-1,CASSYTTMAFF,TGTGCCAGCAGCTATACAACTATGGCTTTCTTT
TRBD1,-,TRBV6-5,TRBJ2-5,CASSPTGAAGSQYF,TGTGCCAGCAGTCCGACAGGGGCCGCTGGGTCCCAGTACTTC
TRBD1,-,TRBV5-1,TRBJ2-2,CVSSFRDRGYSTGELFF,TGCGTCAGCAGCTTCCGGGACAGGGGATATTCCACCGGGGAGCTGTTTTTT
-,-,TRBV6-1,TRBJ1-1,CASRNWVDTEAFF,TGTGCCAGCCGAAATTGGGTGGACACTGAAGCTTTCTTT
TRBD2,-,TRBV30,TRBJ2-2,CAWILYGQPGLAGGNTGELFF,TGTGCCTGGATACTGTACGGACAGCCCGGACTAGCGGGAGGGAACACCGGGGAGCTGTTTTTT
TRBD1,-,TRBV11-2,TRBJ2-7,CASSLGTGIGYEQYF,TGTGCCAGCAGCTTAGGGACAGGGATCGGGTACGAGCAGTACTTC
TRBD1,few,TRBV19,TRBJ1-5,CASIETTGRYNQPQHF,TGTGCCAGTATCGAAACGACAGGGAGATACAATCAGCCCCAGCATTTT
-,-,TRBV5-1,TRBJ1-2,CASRTEANYGYTF,TGCGCCAGCAGGACAGAAGCTAACTATGGCTACACCTTC
-,-,TRBV7-3,TRBJ2-5,CASSPTAEETQYF,TGTGCCAGCAGCCCGACAGCGGAAGAGACCCAGTACTTC
TRBD1,-,TRBV7-8,TRBJ2-7,CASSSTGTGHYEQYF,TGTGCCAGCAGCTCAACCGGGACAGGCCACTACGAGCAGTACTTC
TRBD1,-,TRBV19,TRBJ1-2,CASSPAGTGGDYGYTF,TGTGCCAGTAGTCCAGCCGGGACAGGGGGCGACTATGGCTACACCTTC
TRBD1,once,TRBV5-1,TRBJ1-4,CASSLRQGEEKLFF,TGCGCCAGCAGCTTGAGACAGGGCGAAGAAAAACTGTTTTTT